This TCR beta chain was identified in a study of cytomegalovirus exposure and HLA in healthy donors. Findings of the study overall: A few CMV-associated chains were confirmed in vitro to be specific for CMV antigens. Generally TCR sequences proved uncommon, though certain public TCRs appeared in numerous donors. There were over 150 TCR beta chains listed as cytomegalovirus-associated.

Donors came from a validation cohort of over a hundred subjects, distinct from the first 666-subject cohort. The V and J ends lost 5 bases and 6 bases, in that order; junction bases with no gene match: 12. CDR1 is MNHEY, CDR2 SMNVEV, per germline (reference sequence). This CDR3 contains 15 residues. On this clone: The antigen remains unidentified.

Repertoires were generated with immunoSEQ multiplex PCR, while TCRdb's copy carries only in-frame clones and drops some. This sample has roughly 60,000 clones; approximately 96% occur once, and the top ten carry 0.9% to 1%. Sequenced material: PBMCs. The chain recombines TRBV27 with TRBJ2-7; 8 nucleotides agree with TRBD1. The sequence derives from a man aged 18 to 35 in good health and CMV-seronegative. This CDR3 reads CASSPRGQSQSEQYF. The CDR3 DNA sequence: TGTGCCAGCAGTCCCAGGGGGCAGAGCCAAAGCGAGCAGTACTTC.